Described below is a single T cell receptor beta chain sequence and its context. This sample is part of a study of blood T cell repertoires in COVID-19. The CDR3 has 16 residues. Germline assignment: CDR1 SGHDT and CDR2 YYEEEE. V was pared by 4 bases and J by 0 bases, with 4 bases of the junction left unmatched. The data were produced by immunoSEQ multiplex PCR, yet TCRdb's version contains in-frame clones alone and is incomplete. The data hold around 93,000 clones, with 87% observed a single time. The source material was peripheral blood. This sequence joins TRBV5-6 and TRBJ2-2; 9 positions agree with TRBD2. The sequence was collected from a human donor in a cohort sampled during active COVID-19. The CDR3: CASSLRLAANTGELFF. The DNA of the CDR3 is TGTGCCAGCAGCCTGAGACTAGCGGCGAACACCGGGGAGCTGTTTTTT.